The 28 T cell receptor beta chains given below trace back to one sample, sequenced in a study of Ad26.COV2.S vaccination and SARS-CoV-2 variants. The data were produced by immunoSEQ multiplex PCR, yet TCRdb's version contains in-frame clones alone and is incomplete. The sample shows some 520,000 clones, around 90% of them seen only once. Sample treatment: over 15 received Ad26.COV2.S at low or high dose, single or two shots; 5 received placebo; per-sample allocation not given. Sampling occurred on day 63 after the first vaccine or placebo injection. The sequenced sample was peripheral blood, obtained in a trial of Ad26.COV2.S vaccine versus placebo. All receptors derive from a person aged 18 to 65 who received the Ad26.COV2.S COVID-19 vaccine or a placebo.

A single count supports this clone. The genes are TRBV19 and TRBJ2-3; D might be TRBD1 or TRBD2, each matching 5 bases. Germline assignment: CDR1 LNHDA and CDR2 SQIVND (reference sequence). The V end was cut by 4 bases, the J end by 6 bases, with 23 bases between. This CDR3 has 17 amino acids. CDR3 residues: CASSSTVRGVPWDTQYF. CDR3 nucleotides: TGTGCCAGTAGTAGCACTGTGAGAGGGGTCCCATGGGATACGCAGTATTTT.

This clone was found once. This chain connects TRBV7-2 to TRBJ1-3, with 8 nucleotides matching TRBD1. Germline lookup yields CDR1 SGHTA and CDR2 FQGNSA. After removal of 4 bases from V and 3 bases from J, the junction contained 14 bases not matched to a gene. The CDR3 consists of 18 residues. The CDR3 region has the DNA TGTGCCAGCAGCTCCCGAATGGGTGGGACAGGATATGGAAACACCATATATTTT. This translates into CASSSRMGGTGYGNTIYF.

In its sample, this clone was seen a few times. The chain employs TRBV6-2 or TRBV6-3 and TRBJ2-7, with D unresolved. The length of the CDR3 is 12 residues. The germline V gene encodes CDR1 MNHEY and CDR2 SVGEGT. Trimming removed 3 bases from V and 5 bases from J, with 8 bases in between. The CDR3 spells CASSYIVHEQYF. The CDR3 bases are TGTGCCAGCAGTTATATAGTCCACGAGCAGTACTTC.

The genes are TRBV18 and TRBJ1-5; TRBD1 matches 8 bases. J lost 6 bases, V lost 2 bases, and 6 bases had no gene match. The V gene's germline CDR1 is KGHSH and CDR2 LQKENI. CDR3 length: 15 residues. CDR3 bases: TGTGCCAGCTCACCAAAGACAGGGGTGGGTCAGCCCCAGCATTTT. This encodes CASSPKTGVGQPQHF. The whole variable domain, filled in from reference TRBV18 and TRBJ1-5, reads NAGVMQNPRHLVRRRGQEARLRCSPMKGHSHVYWYRQLPEEGLKFMVYLQKENIIDESGMPKERFSAEFPKEGPSILRIQQVVRGDSAAYFCASSPKTGVGQPQHFGDGTRLSIL.

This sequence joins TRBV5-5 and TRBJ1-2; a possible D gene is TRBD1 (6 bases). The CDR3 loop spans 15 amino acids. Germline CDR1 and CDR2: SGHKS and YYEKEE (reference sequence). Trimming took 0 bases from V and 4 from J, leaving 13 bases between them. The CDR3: CASSLVEGGRYGYTF. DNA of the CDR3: TGTGCCAGCAGCTTGGTCGAGGGGGGCCGCTATGGCTACACCTTC.

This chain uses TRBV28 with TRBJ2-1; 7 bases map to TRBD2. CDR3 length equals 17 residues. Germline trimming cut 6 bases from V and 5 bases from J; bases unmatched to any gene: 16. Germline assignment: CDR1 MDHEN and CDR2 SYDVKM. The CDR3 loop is CASSFPGLVGPDNEQFF. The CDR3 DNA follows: TGTGCCAGCAGCTTCCCTGGACTAGTCGGTCCAGACAATGAGCAGTTCTTC.

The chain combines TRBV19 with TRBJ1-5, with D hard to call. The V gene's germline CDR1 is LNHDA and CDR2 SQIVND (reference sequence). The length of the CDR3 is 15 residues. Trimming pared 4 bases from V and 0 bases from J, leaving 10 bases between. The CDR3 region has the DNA TGTGCCAGTAGTAGATCCCGGGATAGCAATCAGCCCCAGCATTTT. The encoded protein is CASSRSRDSNQPQHF. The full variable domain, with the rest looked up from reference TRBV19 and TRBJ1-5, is DGGITQSPKYLFRKEGQNVTLSCEQNLNHDAMYWYRQDPGQGLRLIYYSQIVNDFQKGDIAEGYSVSREKKESFPLTVTSAQKNPTAFYLCASSRSRDSNQPQHFGDGTRLSIL.

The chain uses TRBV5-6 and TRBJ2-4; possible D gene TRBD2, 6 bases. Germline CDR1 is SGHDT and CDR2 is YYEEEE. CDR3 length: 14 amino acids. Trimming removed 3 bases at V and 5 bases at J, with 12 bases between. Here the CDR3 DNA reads TGTGCCAGCAGCTCGCCGGGACTCCAAAACATTCAGTACTTC. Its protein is CASSSPGLQNIQYF.

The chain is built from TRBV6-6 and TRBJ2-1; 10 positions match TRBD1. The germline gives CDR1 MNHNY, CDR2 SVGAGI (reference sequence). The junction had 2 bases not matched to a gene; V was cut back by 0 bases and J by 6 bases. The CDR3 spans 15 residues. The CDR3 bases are TGTGCCAGCAGTTACTCAAGGACAGGGGGCAATGAGCAGTTCTTC. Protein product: CASSYSRTGGNEQFF.

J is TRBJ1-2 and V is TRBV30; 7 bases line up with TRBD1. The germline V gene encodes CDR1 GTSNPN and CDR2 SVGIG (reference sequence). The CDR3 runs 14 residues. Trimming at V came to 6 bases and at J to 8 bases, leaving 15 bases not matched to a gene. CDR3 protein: CACAGAGGGVGYTF. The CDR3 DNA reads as TGTGCCTGCGCCGGGGCAGGGGGTGGTGTCGGCTACACCTTC.

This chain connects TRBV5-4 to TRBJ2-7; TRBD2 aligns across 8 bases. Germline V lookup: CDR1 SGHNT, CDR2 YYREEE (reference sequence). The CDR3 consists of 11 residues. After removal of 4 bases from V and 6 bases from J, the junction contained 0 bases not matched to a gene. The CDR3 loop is CASSREGEQYF. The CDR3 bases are TGTGCCAGCAGCCGGGAGGGCGAGCAGTACTTC.

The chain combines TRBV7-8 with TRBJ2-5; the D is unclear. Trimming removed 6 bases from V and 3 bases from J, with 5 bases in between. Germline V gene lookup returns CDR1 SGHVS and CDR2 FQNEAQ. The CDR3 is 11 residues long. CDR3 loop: CASSHKETQYF. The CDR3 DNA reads TGTGCCAGCAGTCACAAAGAGACCCAGTACTTC.

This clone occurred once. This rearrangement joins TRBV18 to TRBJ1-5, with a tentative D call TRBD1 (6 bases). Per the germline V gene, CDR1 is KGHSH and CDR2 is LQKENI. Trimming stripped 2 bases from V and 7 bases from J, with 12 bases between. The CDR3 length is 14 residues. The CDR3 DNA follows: TGTGCCAGCTCACCAGCAGGGGAAGGACAGCCCCAGCATTTT. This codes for CASSPAGEGQPQHF.

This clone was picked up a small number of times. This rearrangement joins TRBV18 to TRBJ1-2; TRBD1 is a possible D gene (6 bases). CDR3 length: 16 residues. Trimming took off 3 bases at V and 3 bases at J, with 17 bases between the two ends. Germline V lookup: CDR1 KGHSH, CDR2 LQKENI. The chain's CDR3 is CASSPQQGGKDYGYTF. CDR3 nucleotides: TGTGCCAGCTCACCCCAGCAAGGGGGGAAGGACTATGGCTACACCTTC.

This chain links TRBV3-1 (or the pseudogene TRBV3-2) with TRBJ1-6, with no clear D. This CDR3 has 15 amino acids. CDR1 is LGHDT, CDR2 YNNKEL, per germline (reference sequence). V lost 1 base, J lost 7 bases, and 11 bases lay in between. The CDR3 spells CASSQAVGVNSPLHF. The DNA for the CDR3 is TGTGCCAGCAGCCAAGCGGTCGGGGTGAATTCACCCCTCCACTTT.

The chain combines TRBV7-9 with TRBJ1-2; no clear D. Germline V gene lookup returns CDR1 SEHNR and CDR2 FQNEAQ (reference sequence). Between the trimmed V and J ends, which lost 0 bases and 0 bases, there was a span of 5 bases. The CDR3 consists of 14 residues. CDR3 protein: CASSLARSNYGYTF. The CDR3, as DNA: TGTGCCAGCAGCTTAGCGAGGTCTAACTATGGCTACACCTTC.

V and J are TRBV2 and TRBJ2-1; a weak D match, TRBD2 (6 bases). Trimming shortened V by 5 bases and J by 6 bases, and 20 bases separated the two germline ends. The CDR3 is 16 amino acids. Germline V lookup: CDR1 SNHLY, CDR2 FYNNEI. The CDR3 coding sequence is TGTGCCAGCAGTATCATGACTAGTGGGTCTGGCAATGAGCAGTTCTTC. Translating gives CASSIMTSGSGNEQFF.

The CDR3 nucleotides are TGTGCCAGCAGTTTGTGGACAGGCAATGAAGCTTTCTTT. It specifies CASSLWTGNEAFF. The chain carries TRBV27 and TRBJ1-1; 7 nucleotides agree with TRBD1. V lost 3 bases, J lost 7 bases, and 5 bases stayed unmatched. The CDR3 is made up of 13 amino acids. The V gene's germline CDR1 is MNHEY and CDR2 SMNVEV (reference sequence).

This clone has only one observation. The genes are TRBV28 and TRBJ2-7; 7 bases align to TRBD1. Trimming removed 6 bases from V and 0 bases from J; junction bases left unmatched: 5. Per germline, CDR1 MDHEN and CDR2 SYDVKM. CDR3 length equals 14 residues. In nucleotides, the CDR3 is TGTGCCAGCAGCGAGACAGGGCGCTCCTACGAGCAGTACTTC. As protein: CASSETGRSYEQYF. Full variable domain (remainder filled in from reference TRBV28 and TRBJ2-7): DVKVTQSSRYLVKRTGEKVFLECVQDMDHENMFWYRQDPGLGLRLIYFSYDVKMKEKGDIPEGYSVSREKKERFSLILESASTNQTSMYLCASSETGRSYEQYFGPGTRLTVT.

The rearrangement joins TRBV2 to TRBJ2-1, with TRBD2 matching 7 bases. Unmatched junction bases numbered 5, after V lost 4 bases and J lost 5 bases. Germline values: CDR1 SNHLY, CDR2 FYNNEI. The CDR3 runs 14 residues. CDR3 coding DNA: TGTGCCAGCAGTGTGTCGCGGGGGAACAATGAGCAGTTCTTC. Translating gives CASSVSRGNNEQFF. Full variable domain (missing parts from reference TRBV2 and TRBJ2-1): EPEVTQTPSHQVTQMGQEVILRCVPISNHLYFYWYRQILGQKVEFLVSFYNNEISEKSEIFDDQFSVERPDGSNFTLKIRSTKLEDSAMYFCASSVSRGNNEQFFGPGTRLTVL.

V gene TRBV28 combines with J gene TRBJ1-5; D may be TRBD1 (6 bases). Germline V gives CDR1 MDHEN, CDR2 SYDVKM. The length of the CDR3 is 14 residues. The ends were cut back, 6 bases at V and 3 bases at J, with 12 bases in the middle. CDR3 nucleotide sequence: TGTGCCAGCAGGGCCGGACAGTTCAATCAGCCCCAGCATTTT. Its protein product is CASRAGQFNQPQHF.

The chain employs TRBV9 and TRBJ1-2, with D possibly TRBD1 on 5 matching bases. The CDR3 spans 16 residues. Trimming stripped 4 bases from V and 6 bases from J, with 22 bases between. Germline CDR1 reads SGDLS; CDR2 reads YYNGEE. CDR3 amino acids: CASSKLPSGGLDGYTF. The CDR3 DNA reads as TGTGCCAGCAGCAAGCTTCCATCCGGGGGATTGGATGGCTACACCTTC.

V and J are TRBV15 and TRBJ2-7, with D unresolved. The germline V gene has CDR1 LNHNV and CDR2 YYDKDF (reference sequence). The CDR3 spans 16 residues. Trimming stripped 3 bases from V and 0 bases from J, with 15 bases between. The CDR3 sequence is CATSRDPGASSYEQYF. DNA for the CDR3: TGTGCCACCAGCAGGGACCCCGGCGCCAGCTCCTACGAGCAGTACTTC. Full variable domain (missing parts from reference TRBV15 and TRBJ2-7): DAMVIQNPRYQVTQFGKPVTLSCSQTLNHNVMYWYQQKSSQAPKLLFHYYDKDFNNEADTPDNFQSRRPNTSFCFLDIRSPGLGDTAMYLCATSRDPGASSYEQYFGPGTRLTVT.

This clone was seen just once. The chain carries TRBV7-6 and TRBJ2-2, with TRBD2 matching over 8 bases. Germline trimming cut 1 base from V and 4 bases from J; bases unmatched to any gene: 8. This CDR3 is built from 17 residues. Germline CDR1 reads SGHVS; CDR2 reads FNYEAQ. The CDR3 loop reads CASSLGGAGVVTGELFF. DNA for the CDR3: TGTGCCAGCAGCTTAGGCGGAGCGGGAGTGGTCACCGGGGAGCTGTTTTTT.

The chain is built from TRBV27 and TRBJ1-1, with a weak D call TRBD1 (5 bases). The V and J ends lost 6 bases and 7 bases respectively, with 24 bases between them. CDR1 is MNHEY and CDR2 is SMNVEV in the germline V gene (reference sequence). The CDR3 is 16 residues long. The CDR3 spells CASRDLGLLAPDEAFF. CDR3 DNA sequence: TGTGCCAGCAGGGACTTGGGACTATTGGCCCCCGATGAAGCTTTCTTT.

CDR3 in DNA: TGTGCCAGTAGTCGGGGCGGGGAGGGTGAGCAGTTCTTC. Translated, it gives CASSRGGEGEQFF. The chain has TRBV19 and TRBJ2-1; 7 bases align to TRBD2. The CDR3 runs to 13 residues. J was trimmed by 9 bases and V by 5 bases; bases with no gene match: 7. Germline-derived CDR1 and CDR2 are LNHDA and SQIVND (reference sequence).

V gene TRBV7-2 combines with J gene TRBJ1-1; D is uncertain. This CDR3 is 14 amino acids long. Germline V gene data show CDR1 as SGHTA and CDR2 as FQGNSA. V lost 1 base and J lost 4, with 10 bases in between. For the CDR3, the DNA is TGTGCCAGCAGCTTAGGGGTGGCGGGCACTGAAGCTTTCTTT. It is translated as CASSLGVAGTEAFF.

CDR3 region: CASSGLAGDTGELFF. The CDR3, as DNA: TGCGCCAGCAGCGGACTAGCGGGAGACACCGGGGAGCTGTTTTTT. The J gene is TRBJ2-2, the V gene TRBV5-1; TRBD2 matches 13 bases. Trimming at V came to 4 bases and at J to 3 bases, leaving 0 bases not matched to a gene. The germline V gene encodes CDR1 SGHRS and CDR2 YFSETQ. This CDR3 has 15 residues.